This T cell receptor beta chain emerged from a study of molecular identifiers for immune sequencing clone quantification. One entry per CDR3 protein results from TCRdb running MiXCR on the PCR reads. The data show 60,000 to 70,000 distinct CDR3 sequences, less than 20% seen once. Many counts were recorded for this clonotype. J lost 8 bases, V lost 5 bases, and 6 bases had no gene match. Germline V lookup: CDR1 DFQATT, CDR2 SNEGSKA (reference sequence). The length of the CDR3 is 14 residues. The sample comprised naive CD8+ T cells from blood, with Jurkat cell RNA spiked in. Subset in this sample: FACS-sorted CD8+CD4-CCR7+CD45RA+ naive T cells. This sequence was found in a human donor in good health. Some libraries in this study had Jurkat cell RNA spiked in. The chain recombines TRBV20-1 with TRBJ2-1, with 13 bases that match TRBD2. The CDR3 protein is CSALLAGGPYEQFF. The DNA of the CDR3 is TGCAGTGCTTTACTAGCGGGAGGGCCCTATGAGCAGTTCTTC.